One and the same sample provided the 29 T cell receptor beta chains below, sequenced in a study of blood T cell repertoires in COVID-19. Profiled with immunoSEQ multiplex PCR; TCRdb holds only in-frame clones, not every one. This sample has about 220,000 clones; 70% to 90% occur once, and the top ten carry 3% to 4.5%. The material sequenced was PBMCs or T cells enriched from blood (not recorded which). The origin of the receptors is a woman aged 40-49 years with acute COVID-19.

This clone was counted a few times. V gene TRBV6-5 combines with J gene TRBJ1-1; 7 bases match TRBD1. V shed 7 bases, J shed 0 bases, and the junction held 5 bases outside the gene matches. Germline CDR1 MNHEY, CDR2 SVGAGI. This CDR3 contains 14 residues. The CDR3 DNA is TGTGCCAGCAACCTGGGACAGATGAACACTGAAGCTTTCTTT. Protein: CASNLGQMNTEAFF.

The rearrangement uses TRBV30 and TRBJ1-4; D remains ambiguous. CDR3 length: 14 residues. CDR1 is GTSNPN, CDR2 SVGIG, per germline (reference sequence). The ends were cut back, 4 bases at V and 8 bases at J, with 17 bases in the middle. In nucleotides, the CDR3 is TGTGCCTGGAACACCTGGTCCTCCGGGGAAAAACTGTTTTTT. Translated, it gives CAWNTWSSGEKLFF.

The V and J genes are TRBV2 and TRBJ2-7; 10 nucleotides agree with TRBD2. The length of the CDR3 is 15 residues. Trimming took 4 bases from V and 2 from J; bases not matched to a gene: 5. Germline V gives CDR1 SNHLY, CDR2 FYNNEI. The CDR3 sequence: CASSGIAGGPYEQYV. The CDR3 region has the DNA TGTGCCAGCAGTGGAATAGCGGGGGGACCCTACGAGCAGTACGTC.

The chain couples TRBV4-1 to TRBJ1-2; 7 bases map to TRBD1. CDR3 length equals 14 residues. Germline V gene sequence: CDR1 MGHRA, CDR2 YSYEKL. After removal of 8 bases from V and 2 bases from J, the junction contained 8 bases not matched to a gene. The CDR3 here is CASRKQGSNYGYTF. The CDR3 DNA reads TGCGCCAGCCGGAAACAGGGGTCGAACTATGGCTACACCTTC.

The rearrangement joins TRBV18 to TRBJ2-1; 7 bases fit TRBD2. V was clipped by 1 base and J by 0 bases; unmatched bases: 3. The V gene's germline CDR1 is KGHSH and CDR2 LQKENI. The CDR3 consists of 16 residues. CDR3 amino acids: CASSPHASGSYNEQFF. CDR3 sequence (DNA): TGTGCCAGCTCACCACATGCTAGCGGCTCCTACAATGAGCAGTTCTTC.

The genes are TRBV2 and TRBJ1-2; D is unresolved. The CDR3 is made up of 13 amino acids. Germline CDR1 is SNHLY and CDR2 is FYNNEI. The V end was cut by 10 bases, the J end by 2 bases, with 14 bases between. In DNA, the CDR3 is TGTGCCACATCGTACGACGGGAACTATGGCTACACCTTC. Translation: CATSYDGNYGYTF.

The genes are TRBV7-9 and TRBJ1-1, with D perhaps matching TRBD1 (6 bases). The CDR3 sequence is 17 residues long. CDR1 and CDR2 (germline): SEHNR, FQNEAQ (reference sequence). Trimming shortened V by 5 bases and J by 5 bases, and 24 bases separated the two germline ends. CDR3 sequence reads: CASSPWGTGMVETEAFF. As DNA, the CDR3 is TGTGCCAGCAGCCCCTGGGGTACAGGGATGGTAGAGACTGAAGCTTTCTTT.

J is TRBJ2-1 and V is TRBV6-6; TRBD1 aligns across 10 bases. CDR3 length: 14 residues. Germline V gene sequence: CDR1 MNHNY, CDR2 SVGAGI (reference sequence). Trimming removed 6 bases from V and 7 bases from J; junction bases left unmatched: 6. CDR3 in amino acids: CASRVPGQGNEQFF. The CDR3 coding sequence is TGTGCCAGCAGAGTCCCGGGACAGGGGAATGAGCAGTTCTTC.

In its sample, this clone was seen a few times. The rearrangement uses TRBV6-5 and TRBJ1-1; a weak D match, TRBD1 (6 bases). The CDR3 consists of 12 residues. From germline, CDR1 is MNHEY and CDR2 SVGAGI. Trimming removed 6 bases from V and 6 bases from J, with 11 bases in between. CDR3 region: CASRAQGSEAFF. The CDR3 bases are TGTGCCAGCAGGGCCCAGGGGTCTGAAGCTTTCTTT.

The J gene is TRBJ1-2, the V gene TRBV6-1; TRBD1 aligns across 7 bases. The CDR3 totals 14 residues. The germline CDR1 and CDR2 sequences are MNHNS and SASEGT. V lost 2 bases, J lost 4 bases, and 4 bases stayed unmatched. The CDR3 here is CASSEMGQSYGYTF. In DNA form, the CDR3 reads TGTGCCAGCAGTGAAATGGGACAGAGCTATGGCTACACCTTC.

V usage is TRBV9 and J usage is TRBJ1-2; 8 bases are a match to TRBD1. This CDR3 spans 13 amino acids. Germline V CDR1 and CDR2: SGDLS, YYNGEE. V gave up 0 bases and J gave up 5 bases; unmatched junction bases: 0. This CDR3 reads CASSVGQGYGYTF. CDR3 coding DNA: TGTGCCAGCAGCGTAGGACAGGGGTATGGCTACACCTTC.

This rearrangement joins TRBV11-3 to TRBJ1-1; D gene uncertain. Germline-derived CDR1 and CDR2 are SGHNT and YENEEA. The CDR3 spans 13 residues. Trimming shortened V by 5 bases and J by 3 bases, and 10 bases separated the two germline ends. CDR3 residues: CASSPRQDTEAFF. The CDR3 DNA is TGTGCCAGCAGCCCCCGCCAGGACACTGAAGCTTTCTTT. The variable domain in full, completed from reference TRBV11-3 and TRBJ1-1, reads EAGVVQSPRYKIIEKKQPVAFWCNPISGHNTLYWYLQNLGQGPELLIRYENEEAVDDSQLPKDRFSAERLKGVDSTLKIQPAELGDSAVYLCASSPRQDTEAFFGQGTRLTVV.

V gene TRBV4-3 combines with J gene TRBJ1-2, with 7 positions matching TRBD1. The CDR3 contains 17 residues. Germline V gene lookup returns CDR1 LGHNA and CDR2 YSLEER. Unmatched junction bases numbered 12, after V lost 1 base and J lost 4 bases. The CDR3 sequence is CASSQVRQGIEVYGYTF. The CDR3 DNA is TGCGCCAGCAGCCAAGTAAGACAGGGAATAGAGGTCTATGGCTACACCTTC.

The chain couples TRBV19 to TRBJ2-1; TRBD1 is a possible D gene (6 bases). The length of the CDR3 is 13 residues. The germline V gene encodes CDR1 LNHDA and CDR2 SQIVND (reference sequence). The germline V and J ends were trimmed by 4 bases and 11 bases, with 15 bases remaining between them. CDR3 loop: CASSKAITGQQFF. CDR3 DNA: TGTGCCAGTAGTAAGGCGATCACAGGGCAGCAGTTCTTC.

V usage is TRBV19 and J usage is TRBJ1-1, with 9 bases identical to TRBD1. There are 15 residues in the CDR3. In germline, CDR1 is LNHDA, CDR2 SQIVND (reference sequence). V lost 2 bases and J lost 5; bases outside the gene matches: 6. CDR3 amino acids: CASSIWGQGGTEAFF. CDR3 in DNA: TGTGCCAGTAGTATATGGGGACAGGGCGGAACTGAAGCTTTCTTT.

The CDR3 DNA sequence: TGTGCCAGCAGCTTGCTCGGGGCTGGAAACACCATATATTTT. Amino acids: CASSLLGAGNTIYF. The chain carries TRBV5-6 and TRBJ1-3, with D hard to call. V dropped 1 base and J dropped 2 bases, with 7 bases sitting between them. Germline V gene data show CDR1 as SGHDT and CDR2 as YYEEEE. The CDR3 is 14 residues long.

This chain links TRBV11-2 with TRBJ2-2; 11 bases are a match to TRBD2. The CDR3 is 17 residues long. Germline CDR1 reads SGHAT; CDR2 reads FQNNGV. V trimming: 3 bases; J trimming: 0 bases; junction bases outside the gene matches: 3. The CDR3 nucleotides are TGTGCCAGCAGCTTTTCTAGCGGGGGGTCGAACACCGGGGAGCTGTTTTTT. It yields the protein CASSFSSGGSNTGELFF.

The rearrangement uses TRBV6-5 and TRBJ2-5, with D perhaps TRBD1 (5 bases). V was cut by 7 bases and J by 4 bases, with 16 bases left in between. The germline CDR1 and CDR2 sequences are MNHEY and SVGAGI. This CDR3 spans 14 amino acids. CDR3 region: CASTVQVRGETQYF. DNA of the CDR3: TGTGCCAGCACCGTCCAGGTTAGGGGAGAGACCCAGTACTTC.

The CDR3 DNA sequence: TGTGCCAGCAGTGATGCGGGACTAGGAAATGAGCAGTTCTTC. The encoded protein is CASSDAGLGNEQFF. The rearrangement joins TRBV2 to TRBJ2-1; TRBD2 agrees at 8 bases. The V gene end was trimmed by 3 bases and the J gene end by 7 bases; junction bases not matched to a gene: 5. This CDR3 is 14 amino acids long. CDR1 and CDR2 (germline): SNHLY, FYNNEI.

The V gene is TRBV13, the J gene TRBJ2-7; 12 positions match TRBD2. The germline V gene encodes CDR1 PRHDT and CDR2 FYEKMQ (reference sequence). The CDR3 is 15 residues long. V was clipped by 5 bases and J by 2 bases; unmatched bases: 4. In DNA form, the CDR3 reads TGTGCCAGCAGCCCCCGACTAGCGGGGGCCTACGAGCAGTACTTC. Translation: CASSPRLAGAYEQYF.

The chain carries TRBV28 and TRBJ2-7, with 7 bases matching TRBD2. The V segment lost 6 bases and the J segment 7 bases; nucleotides outside the gene matches: 9. Germline values: CDR1 MDHEN, CDR2 SYDVKM. This CDR3 contains 13 residues. CDR3 amino acids: CASRKDPAGEQYV. The CDR3 bases are TGTGCCAGCAGAAAGGACCCAGCGGGGGAGCAGTACGTC.

This clone came up once. This chain joins TRBV5-8 and TRBJ1-4; D is unresolved. The germline V gene encodes CDR1 SGHTS and CDR2 YDEGEE. Trimming removed 5 bases at V and 2 bases at J, with 13 bases between. This CDR3 spans 15 amino acids. The CDR3 DNA reads TGTGCCAGCAGGCCAAGAATGAGGACTAATGAAAAACTGTTTTTT. Translated, it gives CASRPRMRTNEKLFF. Supplemented by reference TRBV5-8 and TRBJ1-4, the full variable domain reads EAGVTQSPTHLIKTRGQQATLRCSPISGHTSVYWYQQALGLGLQFLLWYDEGEERNRGNFPPRFSGRQFPNYSSELNVNALELEDSALYLCASRPRMRTNEKLFFGSGTQLSVL.

The rearrangement uses TRBV3-1 (or the pseudogene TRBV3-2) and TRBJ2-7, with 8 bases matching TRBD1. V lost 1 base, J lost 5 bases, and 10 bases stayed unmatched. This CDR3 region has 16 residues. Germline V CDR1 and CDR2: LGHDT, YNNKEL (reference sequence). The CDR3 DNA follows: TGTGCCAGCAGCCAAGGCCGCCAGGGGGCAGGAAACGAGCAGTACTTC. It encodes CASSQGRQGAGNEQYF.

The chain carries TRBV20-1 and TRBJ2-7, with D maybe TRBD2 (5 bases). Germline V gene data show CDR1 as DFQATT and CDR2 as SNEGSKA (reference sequence). Trimming left V 6 bases short and J 6 bases short, with 12 bases between. The CDR3 length is 11 residues. This chain's CDR3 is CSAPLRGEQYF. CDR3 DNA: TGCAGTGCCCCCCTCCGGGGCGAGCAGTACTTC.

The chain recombines TRBV30 with TRBJ1-3; 8 bases fit TRBD1. The V gene end was trimmed by 1 base and the J gene end by 9 bases; junction bases not matched to a gene: 11. Germline V gene sequence: CDR1 GTSNPN, CDR2 SVGIG (reference sequence). This CDR3 is 15 amino acids long. Written as DNA, the CDR3 is TGTGCCTGGAGTGGTGGACAGGGCCAAATCCCCACCATATATTTT. Its protein is CAWSGGQGQIPTIYF.

The chain links TRBV29-1 to TRBJ1-2, with 10 bases lining up with TRBD1. CDR3 length: 14 amino acids. V dropped 7 bases and J dropped 8; count of bases not matched to a gene: 13. Germline values: CDR1 SQVTM, CDR2 ANQGSEA. The CDR3 DNA reads TGCAGCGCCCTACCGGGACAGGGGTCCGGCGGCTACACCTTC. Residues: CSALPGQGSGGYTF.

Here the CDR3 reads CASSLRGGTEAFF. CDR3 coding DNA: TGTGCCAGCAGCTTAAGGGGAGGGACTGAAGCTTTCTTT. The chain carries TRBV7-3 and TRBJ1-1; D is unclear. Trimming cost V 1 base and J 5 bases, with 8 bases left between them. The CDR3 loop spans 13 amino acids. Germline assignment: CDR1 SGHTA and CDR2 FQGTGA. Using reference TRBV7-3 and TRBJ1-1 for the parts outside the CDR3, the full variable domain is GAGVSQTPSNKVTEKGKYVELRCDPISGHTALYWYRQSLGQGPEFLIYFQGTGAADDSGLPNDRFFAVRPEGSVSTLKIQRTERGDSAVYLCASSLRGGTEAFFGQGTRLTVV.

The chain uses TRBV18 and TRBJ1-4, with D perhaps TRBD1 (5 bases). The CDR3 loop spans 15 amino acids. Germline-derived CDR1 and CDR2 are KGHSH and LQKENI. V dropped 3 bases and J dropped 7 bases, with 15 bases sitting between them. In nucleotides, the CDR3 is TGTGCCAGCTCACCCGACAGTAGGCGAGGTGAAAAACTGTTTTTT. It encodes CASSPDSRRGEKLFF.

V and J are TRBV5-8 and TRBJ1-5; 7 bases match TRBD1. The CDR3 loop spans 15 amino acids. Trimming cost V 2 bases and J 4 bases; bases outside gene matches: 6. CDR1 and CDR2 from the germline V gene are SGHTS and YDEGEE. CDR3 sequence (DNA): TGTGCCAGCAGCTTTGGGACAGTAGAGAATCAGCCCCAGCATTTT. Its protein product is CASSFGTVENQPQHF.